The 10 T cell receptor beta chains reported below all come from one sample, sequenced in a study of early T cells in non-severe SARS-CoV-2 infection. TCRdb passed the 5' RACE reads through MiXCR, listing each CDR3 protein once. The profile covers about 29,000 distinct CDR3 sequences, with roughly 5% appearing a single time and 10% to 14% taken by the ten largest. Source material: whole blood. Receptor source: an adult who was a healthcare worker with PCR-confirmed SARS-CoV-2 infection or an uninfected control (not recorded which).

This clonotype showed up many times. The chain carries TRBV9 and TRBJ1-2; D gene uncertain. CDR1 and CDR2 (germline): SGDLS, YYNGEE. CDR3 size: 14 residues. V was cut by 0 bases and J by 2 bases, with 8 bases left in between. Written as DNA, the CDR3 is TGTGCCAGCAGCGTAGCTCCGGCGAACTATGGCTACACCTTC. This gives the protein CASSVAPANYGYTF. Full variable domain (rest looked up from reference TRBV9 and TRBJ1-2): DSGVTQTPKHLITATGQRVTLRCSPRSGDLSVYWYQQSLDQGLQFLIQYYNGEERAKGNILERFSAQQFPDLHSELNLSSLELGDSALYFCASSVAPANYGYTFGSGTRLTVV.

This chain connects TRBV15 to TRBJ2-1; D unresolved. This CDR3 is 12 amino acids long. CDR1 and CDR2 from the germline V gene are LNHNV and YYDKDF (reference sequence). V was pared by 3 bases and J by 10 bases, with 10 bases between. The CDR3 sequence: CATSRELGEQFF. The CDR3 DNA is TGTGCCACCAGCAGGGAACTGGGGGAGCAGTTCTTC.

This clonotype occurred many times. V gene TRBV18 combines with J gene TRBJ2-1; 7 bases are shared with TRBD2. This CDR3 region has 16 residues. Unmatched junction bases numbered 8, after V lost 1 base and J lost 5 bases. Germline V CDR1 and CDR2: KGHSH, LQKENI. The CDR3 DNA is TGTGCCAGCTCACCACGGGGAGGGAACGCCGACAATGAGCAGTTCTTC. Translating gives CASSPRGGNADNEQFF.

This clonotype was counted a few times. The V and J genes are TRBV19 and TRBJ2-2, with 10 bases fitting TRBD1. In germline, CDR1 is LNHDA, CDR2 SQIVND (reference sequence). V shed 7 bases, J shed 0 bases, and the junction held 11 bases outside the gene matches. The CDR3 sequence is 18 residues long. DNA of the CDR3: TGTGCCAGTATCGCCCGACAGGGGGCCGTAACGAACACCGGGGAGCTGTTTTTT. Amino acids: CASIARQGAVTNTGELFF.

This clonotype was counted ten times or more. The rearrangement uses TRBV19 and TRBJ2-5; a possible D gene is TRBD1 (6 bases). V lost 3 bases, J lost 2 bases, and 13 bases lay in between. Per germline, CDR1 LNHDA and CDR2 SQIVND (reference sequence). The CDR3 loop spans 15 amino acids. The CDR3, as DNA: TGTGCCAGTAGTATTTTGGCGAGGGGGCAAGAGACCCAGTACTTC. The encoded protein is CASSILARGQETQYF.

The sample holds a few counts of this clonotype. The chain joins TRBV7-2 to TRBJ2-5, with D possibly TRBD2 on 5 matching bases. CDR3 size: 14 residues. Trimming left V 3 bases short and J 4 bases short, with 12 bases between. The germline CDR1 and CDR2 sequences are SGHTA and FQGNSA. The CDR3 loop is CASSFFRTSETQYF. The CDR3 coding sequence is TGTGCCAGCAGCTTTTTCAGGACTTCAGAGACCCAGTACTTC.

At least ten counts were recorded for this clonotype. This sequence joins TRBV7-9 and TRBJ1-2; D remains ambiguous. CDR3 length: 12 amino acids. V was trimmed by 0 bases and J by 7 bases, leaving 6 bases between them. Germline CDR1 and CDR2: SEHNR and FQNEAQ (reference sequence). The CDR3 sequence: CASSLASSGYTF. The DNA of the CDR3 is TGTGCCAGCAGCTTAGCGTCATCTGGCTACACCTTC.

This clonotype was counted only a few times. The chain uses TRBV5-1 and TRBJ1-2; 9 nucleotides agree with TRBD1. After removal of 2 bases from V and 6 bases from J, the junction contained 5 bases not matched to a gene. Germline-derived CDR1 and CDR2 are SGHRS and YFSETQ. This CDR3 spans 14 amino acids. This chain's CDR3 is CASSLPGQGDGYTF. The CDR3 DNA sequence: TGCGCCAGCAGCTTACCGGGACAGGGAGATGGCTACACCTTC.

This clonotype was seen a handful of times. The V call is TRBV20-1, the J call TRBJ1-6; 7 bases align to TRBD1. V dropped 4 bases and J dropped 6; count of bases not matched to a gene: 6. The CDR3 has 14 residues. CDR1 DFQATT and CDR2 SNEGSKA come from the germline V gene (reference sequence). The CDR3 protein is CSAIPGQLNSPLHF. DNA for the CDR3: TGCAGTGCTATACCGGGACAGCTTAATTCACCCCTCCACTTT.

This clonotype was seen more than once but under ten times. The CDR3 DNA sequence: TGCAGTGCTAGAGGTGGGACTAGCGGGAGCTACGAGCAGTACTTC. This gives the protein CSARGGTSGSYEQYF. The rearrangement joins TRBV20-1 to TRBJ2-7, with 14 bases fitting TRBD2. The V gene's germline CDR1 is DFQATT and CDR2 SNEGSKA (reference sequence). The CDR3 consists of 15 residues. The V segment lost 1 base and the J segment 3 bases; nucleotides outside the gene matches: 2.